Only one count was recorded for the clone carrying this T cell receptor beta chain. This record comes from a study of cytomegalovirus exposure and HLA in healthy donors. The donors, nominally healthy at sampling, likely had unrecorded immune exposures. PCR involved 60 Vbeta and 13 Jbeta primers. Sequencing was performed with immunoSEQ multiplex PCR; in TCRdb, only in-frame clones are kept and a portion is missing. The sample holds roughly 96,000 clones, around 74% seen once. The CDR3 is 16 amino acids. Germline-derived CDR1 and CDR2 are SGHNT and YYREEE (reference sequence). Trimming stripped 0 bases from V and 4 bases from J, with 16 bases between.

This TCR came from a female donor in good health and CMV-seropositive. This chain links TRBV5-4 with TRBJ1-1; the D gene is possibly TRBD1 (6 bases). What was sequenced was PBMCs. CDR3 region: CASSLAVPRGSTEAFF. CDR3 coding DNA: TGTGCCAGCAGCTTGGCCGTCCCCAGGGGATCCACTGAAGCTTTCTTT.